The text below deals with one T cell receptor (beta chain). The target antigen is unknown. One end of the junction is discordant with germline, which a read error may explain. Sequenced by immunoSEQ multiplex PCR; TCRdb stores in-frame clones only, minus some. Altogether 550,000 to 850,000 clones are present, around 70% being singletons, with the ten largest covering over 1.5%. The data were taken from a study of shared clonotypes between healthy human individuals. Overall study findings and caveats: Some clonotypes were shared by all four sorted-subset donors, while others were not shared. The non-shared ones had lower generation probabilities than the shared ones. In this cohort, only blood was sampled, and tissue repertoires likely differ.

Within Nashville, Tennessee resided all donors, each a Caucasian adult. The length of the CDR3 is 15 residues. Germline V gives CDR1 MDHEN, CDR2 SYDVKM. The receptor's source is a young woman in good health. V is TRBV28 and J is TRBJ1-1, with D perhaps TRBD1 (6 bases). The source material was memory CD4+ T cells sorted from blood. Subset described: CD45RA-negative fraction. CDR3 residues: CASLENSGTRTRMGF. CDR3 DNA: TGTGCCAGCTTAGAAAACTCCGGGACACGGACTAGGATGGGGTTT.